A single sample is the source of the 29 T cell receptor beta chains below, sequenced in a study of control samples from healthy donors and cancer patients. The repertoire was sequenced with immunoSEQ multiplex PCR; TCRdb's copy has only in-frame clones and lacks some. The sample includes fewer than 85,000 clones, approximately 92% of them seen just once. Sequencing input: blood. The receptors stem from a woman aged 55-69 years in good health.

This clone is a singleton in its sample. V and J are TRBV6-2 or TRBV6-3 and TRBJ2-1; D not resolved. Germline V gene sequence: CDR1 MNHEY, CDR2 SVGEGT. V lost 2 bases, J lost 15 bases, and 11 bases lay in between. The CDR3 totals 11 residues. The CDR3: CASSYAQRPFF. CDR3 sequence (DNA): TGTGCCAGCAGTTACGCGCAGCGACCGTTCTTC.

This clone was detected once. J is TRBJ2-5 and V is TRBV9; either TRBD1 or TRBD2 may supply D (6 bases each). This CDR3 is built from 16 residues. Germline V gene lookup returns CDR1 SGDLS and CDR2 YYNGEE. Trimming pared 0 bases from V and 5 bases from J, leaving 17 bases between. The CDR3: CASSVAQKGGRETQYF. CDR3 nucleotide sequence: TGTGCCAGCAGCGTAGCACAGAAGGGGGGTAGGGAGACCCAGTACTTC.

CDR3 in DNA: TGTGCCAGCAGTTACTCCTTCCCTATAGCGGGAGGTTGGTTGAGCAATGAGCAGTTCTTC. It is translated as CASSYSFPIAGGWLSNEQFF. The V call is TRBV6-2 or TRBV6-3, the J call TRBJ2-1, with TRBD2 matching over 10 bases. Germline loops: CDR1 MNHEY, CDR2 SVGEGT. The CDR3 loop spans 20 amino acids. V trimming: 0 bases; J trimming: 6 bases; junction bases outside the gene matches: 17.

V and J are TRBV2 and TRBJ1-4; 8 nucleotides agree with TRBD1. The germline CDR1 and CDR2 sequences are SNHLY and FYNNEI. This CDR3 is 13 amino acids long. The trim removed 6 bases at V and 4 bases at J, leaving 1 base unmatched. CDR3 sequence (DNA): TGTGCCAGCAGGGGACAGGTTAATGAAAAACTGTTTTTT. Its protein product is CASRGQVNEKLFF.

J is TRBJ1-2 and V is TRBV19; 7 bases map to TRBD1. Losses at the gene ends were 5 bases for V and 2 bases for J; bases not matched to a gene: 5. CDR3 length: 14 residues. Germline V CDR1 and CDR2: LNHDA, SQIVND (reference sequence). CDR3 in amino acids: CASSPVGGNYGYTF. Here the CDR3 DNA reads TGTGCCAGTAGTCCTGTAGGGGGCAACTATGGCTACACCTTC.

The chain is built from TRBV5-1 and TRBJ1-3, with a possible D match to TRBD1 (6 bases). With 0 bases removed from V and 2 bases from J, the gap between germline ends came to 9 bases. CDR1 is SGHRS and CDR2 is YFSETQ in the germline V gene. The CDR3 runs 15 residues. Written as DNA, the CDR3 is TGCGCCAGCAGCTTGGGGACAGAAACTGGAAACACCATATATTTT. This encodes CASSLGTETGNTIYF.

V gene TRBV6-6 combines with J gene TRBJ1-4; D ambiguous. Germline assignment: CDR1 MNHNY and CDR2 SVGAGI (reference sequence). CDR3 length: 13 amino acids. The V end was cut by 6 bases, the J end by 4 bases, with 9 bases between. The CDR3 is CASRLELNEKLFF. In DNA form, the CDR3 reads TGTGCCAGCAGACTGGAGCTTAATGAAAAACTGTTTTTT.

The chain carries TRBV5-1 and TRBJ1-2; no definite D call. The CDR3 loop spans 15 amino acids. Trimming left V 0 bases short and J 3 bases short, with 12 bases between. CDR1 and CDR2 (germline): SGHRS, YFSETQ. CDR3 sequence: CASSLALSADYGYTF. The CDR3 DNA reads as TGCGCCAGCAGCTTGGCTCTTTCAGCAGACTATGGCTACACCTTC. Full variable domain (rest looked up from reference TRBV5-1 and TRBJ1-2): KAGVTQTPRYLIKTRGQQVTLSCSPISGHRSVSWYQQTPGQGLQFLFEYFSETQRNKGNFPGRFSGRQFSNSRSEMNVSTLELGDSALYLCASSLALSADYGYTFGSGTRLTVV.

The CDR3: CASTVTGRGYGYTF. DNA for the CDR3: TGTGCCAGCACCGTAACGGGGAGAGGCTATGGCTACACCTTC. V usage is TRBV5-6 and J usage is TRBJ1-2; D not resolved. The CDR3 has 14 amino acids. Between the trimmed V and J ends, which lost 6 bases and 4 bases, there was a span of 16 bases. Germline values: CDR1 SGHDT, CDR2 YYEEEE.

The V call is TRBV4-2, the J call TRBJ2-1; D is perhaps TRBD1 (6 bases). V was clipped by 3 bases and J by 8 bases, with 11 bases between them. Germline-derived CDR1 and CDR2 are LGHNA and YNFKEQ. This CDR3 has 13 residues. The CDR3, as DNA: TGTGCCAGCAGCCAGTCAGGGGACGATGAGCAGTTCTTC. Translating it yields CASSQSGDDEQFF.

This sequence joins TRBV18 and TRBJ1-1; no clear D. Trimming left V 3 bases short and J 4 bases short, with 15 bases between. Germline V CDR1 and CDR2: KGHSH, LQKENI. CDR3 length equals 15 residues. CDR3 nucleotide sequence: TGTGCCAGCTCACCCGAGGGAGGGATGGGCACTGAAGCTTTCTTT. Its translation: CASSPEGGMGTEAFF.

This chain links TRBV5-3 with TRBJ1-4, with 9 bases fitting TRBD1. TRBV5-3 is treated as an ORF (open reading frame) with a function not yet certain. V was clipped by 2 bases and J by 8 bases; unmatched bases: 7. The CDR3 loop spans 15 amino acids. CDR3 nucleotide sequence: TGTGCCAGAAGCTTTTTTAACAGGGGGCTGGAAAAACTGTTTTTT. Its protein product is CARSFFNRGLEKLFF.

This sequence joins TRBV7-3 and TRBJ2-2; 7 bases line up with TRBD2. This CDR3 spans 15 amino acids. Germline V gene sequence: CDR1 SGHTA, CDR2 FQGTGA. The ends lost 1 base at V and 5 bases at J; junction bases unmatched: 4. CDR3 residues: CASSLSGRGTGELFF. The DNA for the CDR3 is TGTGCCAGCAGCTTAAGCGGGAGAGGGACCGGGGAGCTGTTTTTT.

The V call is TRBV28, the J call TRBJ1-5; no clear D gene. Trimming pared 7 bases from V and 6 bases from J, leaving 19 bases between. The CDR3 is made up of 15 amino acids. Germline assignment: CDR1 MDHEN and CDR2 SYDVKM. The CDR3 bases are TGTGCCAGCATCCTCGCCCCATCGAACGGTCAGCCCCAGCATTTT. It codes for CASILAPSNGQPQHF.

This clone was detected once. This rearrangement joins TRBV7-9 to TRBJ1-1; D perhaps matches TRBD1 (5 bases). Deletions cut 5 bases from V and 4 bases from J, with 20 bases between. The CDR3 is made up of 16 amino acids. Per germline, CDR1 SEHNR and CDR2 FQNEAQ (reference sequence). The CDR3 spells CASSPRGWGESTEAFF. The CDR3 DNA reads TGTGCCAGCAGCCCGCGCGGGTGGGGGGAGTCCACTGAAGCTTTCTTT.

J is TRBJ1-1 and V is TRBV6-5, with 7 bases matching TRBD1. The CDR3 has 13 residues. Germline lookup yields CDR1 MNHEY and CDR2 SVGAGI. The ends lost 5 bases at V and 4 bases at J; junction bases unmatched: 4. CDR3 region: CASSPTGATEAFF. In DNA form, the CDR3 reads TGTGCCAGCAGTCCAACAGGGGCCACTGAAGCTTTCTTT.

The chain has TRBV3-1 (or the pseudogene TRBV3-2) and TRBJ1-5; D unresolved. V lost 1 base, J lost 9 bases, and 7 bases lay in between. Germline V CDR1 and CDR2: LGHDT, YNNKEL (reference sequence). This CDR3 has 12 residues. The DNA of the CDR3 is TGTGCCAGCAGCCAAGGTCTGGGGCCCCAGCATTTT. This sequence encodes CASSQGLGPQHF.

As DNA, the CDR3 is TGTGCCAGCAGCTTAGGTACAGGGTGGGTGTACGAGCAGTACTTC. Translated, it gives CASSLGTGWVYEQYF. The V gene is TRBV7-2, the J gene TRBJ2-7; possibly TRBD1 for D (6 bases). Germline V gene lookup returns CDR1 SGHTA and CDR2 FQGNSA. Deletions cut 1 base from V and 4 bases from J, with 14 bases between. This CDR3 is 15 amino acids long.

The J gene is TRBJ2-2, the V gene TRBV28; the match to TRBD2 covers 11 bases. Looked up from germline, CDR1 is MDHEN and CDR2 is SYDVKM. The CDR3 consists of 16 residues. Trimming removed 5 bases from V and 3 bases from J; junction bases left unmatched: 5. The CDR3: CASSHTSGRYTGELFF. As DNA, the CDR3 is TGTGCCAGCAGTCATACTAGCGGGAGATACACCGGGGAGCTGTTTTTT.

The V and J genes are TRBV7-8 and TRBJ1-4, with D possibly TRBD1 on 5 matching bases. The CDR3 has 14 residues. Germline V lookup: CDR1 SGHVS, CDR2 FQNEAQ. The germline V and J ends were trimmed by 2 bases and 6 bases, with 10 bases remaining between them. DNA of the CDR3: TGTGCCAGCAGCTTAATCGGAGGGGATGAAAAACTGTTTTTT. Protein: CASSLIGGDEKLFF.

This chain joins TRBV2 and TRBJ2-1; no clear D. This CDR3 has 12 amino acids. The V end was cut by 8 bases, the J end by 0 bases, with 5 bases between. Germline CDR1 and CDR2: SNHLY and FYNNEI. CDR3 in DNA: TGTGCCAGCTATGACTCCTACAATGAGCAGTTCTTC. The encoded protein is CASYDSYNEQFF.

This chain joins TRBV9 and TRBJ2-2; 7 positions agree with TRBD2. This CDR3 is built from 16 residues. In germline, CDR1 is SGDLS, CDR2 YYNGEE. Losses at the gene ends were 4 bases for V and 7 bases for J; bases not matched to a gene: 13. The CDR3 DNA follows: TGTGCCAGCAGCCCCCGCCGCGGGAGTAGGAACGGGGAGCTGTTTTTT. This codes for CASSPRRGSRNGELFF.

This chain connects TRBV3-1 (or the pseudogene TRBV3-2) to TRBJ1-3; D may be TRBD1 (5 bases). CDR3 length: 15 amino acids. CDR1 and CDR2 from the germline V gene are LGHDT and YNNKEL (reference sequence). V was clipped by 4 bases and J by 0 bases, with 10 bases between them. CDR3 amino acids: CASSLNGGSGNTIYF. In DNA, the CDR3 is TGTGCCAGCAGCCTAAACGGGGGCTCTGGAAACACCATATATTTT.

CDR3 loop: CACSLTGDGYTF. CDR3 bases: TGTGCCTGCTCATTGACAGGGGATGGCTACACCTTC. The chain has TRBV30 and TRBJ1-2, with 8 nucleotides matching TRBD1. J gave up 6 bases and V 6 bases, and 6 bases lay outside the gene matches. Germline V gene data show CDR1 as GTSNPN and CDR2 as SVGIG (reference sequence). The CDR3 has 12 residues.

The rearrangement joins TRBV7-9 to TRBJ2-5, with D possibly TRBD1 on 6 matching bases. Trimming removed 5 bases from V and 3 bases from J, with 16 bases in between. This CDR3 is 15 amino acids long. From germline, CDR1 is SEHNR and CDR2 FQNEAQ (reference sequence). The CDR3 spells CASSRASDRKETQYF. In DNA form, the CDR3 reads TGTGCCAGCAGCCGAGCCTCCGACAGGAAAGAGACCCAGTACTTC. The full variable domain, its missing parts supplied by reference TRBV7-9 and TRBJ2-5, is DTGVSQNPRHKITKRGQNVTFRCDPISEHNRLYWYRQTLGQGPEFLTYFQNEAQLEKSRLLSDRFSAERPKGSFSTLEIQRTEQGDSAMYLCASSRASDRKETQYFGPGTRLLVL.

This chain links TRBV5-8 with TRBJ2-2; the D is unclear. Germline lookup yields CDR1 SGHTS and CDR2 YDEGEE. V lost 4 bases and J 6 bases, leaving 10 bases between the germline ends. There are 13 residues in the CDR3. The CDR3 DNA reads as TGTGCCAGCAGCCTTCAGCGAGCCGGGGAGCTGTTTTTT. Translating it yields CASSLQRAGELFF.

This clone came up a few times. The V gene is TRBV5-6, the J gene TRBJ1-1, with D perhaps TRBD1 (5 bases). The ends were cut back, 2 bases at V and 1 base at J, with 6 bases in the middle. There are 13 residues in the CDR3. The germline V gene encodes CDR1 SGHDT and CDR2 YYEEEE. The CDR3: CASSFGTNTEAFF. The CDR3 nucleotides are TGTGCCAGCAGCTTCGGGACGAACACTGAAGCTTTCTTT. The complete variable domain, with remaining parts taken from reference TRBV5-6 and TRBJ1-1, reads DAGVTQSPTHLIKTRGQQVTLRCSPKSGHDTVSWYQQALGQGPQFIFQYYEEEERQRGNFPDRFSGHQFPNYSSELNVNALLLGDSALYLCASSFGTNTEAFFGQGTRLTVV.

The chain carries TRBV5-1 and TRBJ2-3, with TRBD2 matching over 7 bases. The V gene end was trimmed by 4 bases and the J gene end by 3 bases; junction bases not matched to a gene: 11. The germline V gene encodes CDR1 SGHRS and CDR2 YFSETQ. This CDR3 has 16 amino acids. The CDR3 reads CASSVGGAGQTDTQYF. The DNA of the CDR3 is TGCGCCAGCAGCGTCGGCGGAGCGGGGCAGACAGATACGCAGTATTTT.

The V call is TRBV6-5, the J call TRBJ1-5, with 7 positions matching TRBD1. The CDR3 runs to 15 residues. Unmatched junction bases numbered 10, after V lost 7 bases and J lost 4 bases. CDR1 MNHEY and CDR2 SVGAGI come from the germline V gene. The CDR3 loop is CASMTGTANNQPQHF. CDR3 in DNA: TGTGCCAGCATGACTGGGACAGCTAATAATCAGCCCCAGCATTTT.